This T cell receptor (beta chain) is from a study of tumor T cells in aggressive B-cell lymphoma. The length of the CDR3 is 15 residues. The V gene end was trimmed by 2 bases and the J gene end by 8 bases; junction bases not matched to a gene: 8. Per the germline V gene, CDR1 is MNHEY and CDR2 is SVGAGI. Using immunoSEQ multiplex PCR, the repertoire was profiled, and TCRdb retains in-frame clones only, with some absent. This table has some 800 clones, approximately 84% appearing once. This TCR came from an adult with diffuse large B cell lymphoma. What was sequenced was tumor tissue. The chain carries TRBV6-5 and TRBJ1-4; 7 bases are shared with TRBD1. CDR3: CASSYDRQGLEKLFF. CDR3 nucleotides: TGTGCCAGCAGTTACGACCGACAGGGTCTGGAAAAACTGTTTTTT.